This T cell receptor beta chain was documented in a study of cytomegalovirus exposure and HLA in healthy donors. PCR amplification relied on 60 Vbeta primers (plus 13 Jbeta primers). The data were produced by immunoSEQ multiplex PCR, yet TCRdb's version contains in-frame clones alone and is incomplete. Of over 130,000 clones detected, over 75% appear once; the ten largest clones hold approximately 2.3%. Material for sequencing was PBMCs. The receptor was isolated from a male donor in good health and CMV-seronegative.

The CDR3 spells CASQEGNTEAFF. The CDR3 DNA reads as TGTGCCAGCCAGGAGGGAAACACTGAAGCTTTCTTT. The V and J genes are TRBV19 and TRBJ1-1, with no clear D. V dropped 9 bases and J dropped 2 bases, with 10 bases sitting between them. The CDR3 sequence is 12 residues long. Germline V CDR1 and CDR2: LNHDA, SQIVND (reference sequence).